This T cell receptor beta chain stems from a study of shared clonotypes between healthy human individuals. General observations from the study: The four-donor shared clonotypes exceeded non-shared clonotypes in generation probability, with non-shared ones scoring lower.

As to this clone: Its antigen remains unknown.

The CDR3 has 16 residues. The authors distributed each subset's genomic DNA evenly over several immunoSEQ plates. Libraries were prepared by immunoSEQ multiplex PCR; TCRdb keeps only in-frame clonotypes and omits some of them. The profile shows 330,000 or so clones, less than 85% of them singletons. The J gene is TRBJ2-5, the V gene TRBV1; the table's D gene call, TRBD1, was not cross checked with the DNA. TRBV1 is reported as a pseudogene. The TCR originated in a man aged 25-40 years in good health. Sample: memory CD4+ T cells sorted from blood. Documented subset: CD45RA-negative fraction. The CDR3 loop reads CTSSQAPGGARETQYF. In DNA, the CDR3 is TGCACCAGCAGCCAAGCCCCAGGGGGCGCCCGGGAGACCCAGTACTTC.